This TCR beta chain was sequenced in a study of T cell repertoires in cytomegalovirus infection. Looking at the study overall: CMV infection plus the matching HLA type was flagged by public TCR beta signatures. Study conclusions and caveats: HLA-C-restricted CMV clonotypes gave the most frequent clonotype in two of eight donors.

At least ten counts were recorded for this clonotype. Its antigen is as yet unknown. From the reads, TCRdb called clonotypes with MiXCR, one entry per CDR3 protein. The profile shows 150,000 to 200,000 distinct CDR3 sequences, 28% of them singletons. The sequence was obtained from a human donor in good health (CMV status not recorded). Some clones in this sample may be carry-over from other donors' samples. The material sequenced was PBMCs.

CDR3 DNA: TGTGCCAGCAGCGCGGGGGGCCGTAGGGAGCAGTTCTTC. As protein: CASSAGGRREQFF. V usage is TRBV11-3 and J usage is TRBJ2-1; 8 bases are a match to TRBD2. V lost 5 bases to trimming and J lost 10 bases; unmatched junction nucleotides: 7. The CDR3 has 13 amino acids. Germline assignment: CDR1 SGHNT and CDR2 YENEEA. Filled out from reference TRBV11-3 and TRBJ2-1, the complete variable domain reads EAGVVQSPRYKIIEKKQPVAFWCNPISGHNTLYWYLQNLGQGPELLIRYENEEAVDDSQLPKDRFSAERLKGVDSTLKIQPAELGDSAVYLCASSAGGRREQFFGPGTRLTVL.